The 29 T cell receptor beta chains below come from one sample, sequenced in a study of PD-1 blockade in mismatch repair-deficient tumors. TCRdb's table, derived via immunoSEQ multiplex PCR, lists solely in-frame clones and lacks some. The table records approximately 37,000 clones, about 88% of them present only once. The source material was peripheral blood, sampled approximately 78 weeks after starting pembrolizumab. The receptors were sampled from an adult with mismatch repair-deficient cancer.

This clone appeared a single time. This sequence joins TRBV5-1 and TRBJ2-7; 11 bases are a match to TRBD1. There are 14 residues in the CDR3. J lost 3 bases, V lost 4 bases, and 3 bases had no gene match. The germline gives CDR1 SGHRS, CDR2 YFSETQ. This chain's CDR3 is CASSHGTGGYEQYF. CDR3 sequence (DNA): TGCGCCAGCAGCCATGGGACAGGGGGCTACGAGCAGTACTTC.

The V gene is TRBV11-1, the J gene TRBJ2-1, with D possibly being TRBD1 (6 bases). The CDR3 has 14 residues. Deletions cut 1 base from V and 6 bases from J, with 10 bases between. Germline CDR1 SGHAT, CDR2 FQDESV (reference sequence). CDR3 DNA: TGTGCCAGCAGCTTAGATGGCAGGGGCAATGAGCAGTTCTTC. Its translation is CASSLDGRGNEQFF.

The CDR3 coding sequence is TGTGCCAGCTCACCACCCCTGGGACAAAACTCCTACAATGAGCAGTTCTTC. Its translation: CASSPPLGQNSYNEQFF. The V call is TRBV18, the J call TRBJ2-1; possible D gene TRBD1, 6 bases. This CDR3 is built from 17 residues. Trimming removed 0 bases at V and 0 bases at J, with 12 bases between. The germline gives CDR1 KGHSH, CDR2 LQKENI.

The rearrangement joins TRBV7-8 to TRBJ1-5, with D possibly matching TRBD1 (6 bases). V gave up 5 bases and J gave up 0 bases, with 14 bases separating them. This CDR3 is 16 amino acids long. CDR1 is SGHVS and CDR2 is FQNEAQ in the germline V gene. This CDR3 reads CASSPEGDNSNQPQHF. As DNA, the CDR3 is TGTGCCAGCAGCCCAGAGGGGGACAATAGCAATCAGCCCCAGCATTTT.

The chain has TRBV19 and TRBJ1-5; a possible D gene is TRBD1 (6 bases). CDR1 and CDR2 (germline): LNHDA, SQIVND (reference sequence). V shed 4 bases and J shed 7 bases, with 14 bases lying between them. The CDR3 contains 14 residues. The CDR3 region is CASSTRDTEQPQHF. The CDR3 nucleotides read TGTGCCAGTAGTACCCGGGACACAGAACAGCCCCAGCATTTT. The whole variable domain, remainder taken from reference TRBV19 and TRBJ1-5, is DGGITQSPKYLFRKEGQNVTLSCEQNLNHDAMYWYRQDPGQGLRLIYYSQIVNDFQKGDIAEGYSVSREKKESFPLTVTSAQKNPTAFYLCASSTRDTEQPQHFGDGTRLSIL.

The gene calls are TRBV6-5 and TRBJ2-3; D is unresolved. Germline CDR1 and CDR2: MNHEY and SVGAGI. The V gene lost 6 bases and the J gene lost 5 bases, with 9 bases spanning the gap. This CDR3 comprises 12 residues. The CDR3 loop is CASSRLGDTQYF. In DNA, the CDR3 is TGTGCCAGCAGCCGACTTGGAGATACGCAGTATTTT.

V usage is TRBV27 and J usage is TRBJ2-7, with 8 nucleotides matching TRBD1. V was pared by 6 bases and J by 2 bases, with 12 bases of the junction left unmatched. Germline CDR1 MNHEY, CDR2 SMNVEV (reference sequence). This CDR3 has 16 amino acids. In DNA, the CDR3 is TGTGCCAGCAGCCTTTCCTGGGACAGGAGTACCTACGAGCAGTACTTC. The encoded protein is CASSLSWDRSTYEQYF.

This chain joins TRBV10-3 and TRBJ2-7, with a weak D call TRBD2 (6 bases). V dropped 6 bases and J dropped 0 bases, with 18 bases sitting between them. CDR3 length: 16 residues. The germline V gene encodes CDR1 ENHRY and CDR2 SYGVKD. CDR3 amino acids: CAISRPGLSSSYEQYF. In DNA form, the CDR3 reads TGTGCCATCAGCCGCCCGGGACTTTCTTCCTCCTACGAGCAGTACTTC.

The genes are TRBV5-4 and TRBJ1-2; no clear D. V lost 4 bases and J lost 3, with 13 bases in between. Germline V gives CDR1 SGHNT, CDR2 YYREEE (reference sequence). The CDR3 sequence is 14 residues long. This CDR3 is CASSLDRADYGYTF. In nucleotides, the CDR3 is TGTGCCAGCAGCCTGGATCGGGCAGACTATGGCTACACCTTC.

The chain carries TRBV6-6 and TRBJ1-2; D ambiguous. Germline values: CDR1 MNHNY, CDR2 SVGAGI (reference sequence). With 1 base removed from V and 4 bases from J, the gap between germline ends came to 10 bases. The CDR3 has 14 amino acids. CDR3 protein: CASSYFPPGYGYTF. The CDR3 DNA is TGTGCCAGCAGTTACTTTCCCCCGGGCTATGGCTACACCTTC.

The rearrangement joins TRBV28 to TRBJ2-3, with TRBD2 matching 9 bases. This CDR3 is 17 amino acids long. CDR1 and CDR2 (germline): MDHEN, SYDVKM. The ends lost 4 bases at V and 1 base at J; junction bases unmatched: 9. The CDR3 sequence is CASSSPFAGGGTDTQYF. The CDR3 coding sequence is TGTGCCAGCAGTTCCCCTTTCGCGGGGGGGGGCACAGATACGCAGTATTTT.

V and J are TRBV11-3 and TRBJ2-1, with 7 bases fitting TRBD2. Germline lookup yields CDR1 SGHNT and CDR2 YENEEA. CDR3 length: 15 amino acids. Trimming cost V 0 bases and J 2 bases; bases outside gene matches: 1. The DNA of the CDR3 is TGTGCCAGCAGCTTAGAGACTAGCCCCTACAATGAGCAGTTCTTC. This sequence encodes CASSLETSPYNEQFF.

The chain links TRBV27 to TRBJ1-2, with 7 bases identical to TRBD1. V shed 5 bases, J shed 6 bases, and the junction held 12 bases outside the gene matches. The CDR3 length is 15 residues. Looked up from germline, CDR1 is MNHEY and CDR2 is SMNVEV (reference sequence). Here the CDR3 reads CASSAIRGVLDGYTF. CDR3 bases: TGTGCCAGCAGTGCGATCAGGGGGGTTCTCGATGGCTACACCTTC.

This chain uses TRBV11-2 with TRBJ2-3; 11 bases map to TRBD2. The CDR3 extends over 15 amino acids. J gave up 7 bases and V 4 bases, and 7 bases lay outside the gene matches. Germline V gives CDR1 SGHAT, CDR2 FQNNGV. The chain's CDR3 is CASSSSRLAGNTQYF. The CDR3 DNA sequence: TGTGCCAGCAGCTCCTCCCGACTAGCGGGAAATACGCAGTATTTT.

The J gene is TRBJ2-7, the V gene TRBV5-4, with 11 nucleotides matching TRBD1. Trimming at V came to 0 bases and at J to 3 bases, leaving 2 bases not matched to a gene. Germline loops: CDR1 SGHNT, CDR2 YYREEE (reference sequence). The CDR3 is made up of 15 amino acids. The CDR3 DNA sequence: TGTGCCAGCAGCTTGGGGGACAGGGGGAGCTACGAGCAGTACTTC. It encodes CASSLGDRGSYEQYF.

The DNA of the CDR3 is TGTGCCAGCAGCAATAGCGGAGCCACCTCAGATACGCAGTATTTT. It encodes CASSNSGATSDTQYF. This chain links TRBV9 with TRBJ2-3; TRBD2 is a possible D gene (6 bases). Trimming shortened V by 4 bases and J by 4 bases, and 16 bases separated the two germline ends. In germline, CDR1 is SGDLS, CDR2 YYNGEE. The CDR3 contains 15 residues.

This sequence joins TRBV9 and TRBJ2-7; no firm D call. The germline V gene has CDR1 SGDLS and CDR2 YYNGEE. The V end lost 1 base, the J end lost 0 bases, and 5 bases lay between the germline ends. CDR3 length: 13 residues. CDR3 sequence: CASSVTSSYEQYF. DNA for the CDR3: TGTGCCAGCAGCGTAACGAGCTCCTACGAGCAGTACTTC. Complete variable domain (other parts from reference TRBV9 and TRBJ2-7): DSGVTQTPKHLITATGQRVTLRCSPRSGDLSVYWYQQSLDQGLQFLIQYYNGEERAKGNILERFSAQQFPDLHSELNLSSLELGDSALYFCASSVTSSYEQYFGPGTRLTVT.

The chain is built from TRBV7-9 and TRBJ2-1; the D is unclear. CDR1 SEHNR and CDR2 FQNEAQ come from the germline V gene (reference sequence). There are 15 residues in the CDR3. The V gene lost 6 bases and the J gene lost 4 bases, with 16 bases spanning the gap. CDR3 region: CASRPEAGVYNEQFF. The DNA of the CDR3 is TGTGCCAGCAGGCCGGAAGCCGGTGTATACAATGAGCAGTTCTTC.

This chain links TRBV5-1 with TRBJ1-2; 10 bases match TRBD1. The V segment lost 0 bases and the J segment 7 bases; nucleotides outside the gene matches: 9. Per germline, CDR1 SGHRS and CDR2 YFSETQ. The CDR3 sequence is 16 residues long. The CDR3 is CASSLAGTGEQSGYTF. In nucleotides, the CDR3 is TGCGCCAGCAGCTTGGCAGGGACAGGGGAGCAGAGTGGCTACACCTTC.

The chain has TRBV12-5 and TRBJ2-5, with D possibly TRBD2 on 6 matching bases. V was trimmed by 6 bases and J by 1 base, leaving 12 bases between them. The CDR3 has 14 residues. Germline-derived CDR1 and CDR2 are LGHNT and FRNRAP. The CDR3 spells CASGAPGVQETQYF. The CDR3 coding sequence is TGTGCTAGTGGGGCCCCGGGGGTCCAAGAGACCCAGTACTTC.

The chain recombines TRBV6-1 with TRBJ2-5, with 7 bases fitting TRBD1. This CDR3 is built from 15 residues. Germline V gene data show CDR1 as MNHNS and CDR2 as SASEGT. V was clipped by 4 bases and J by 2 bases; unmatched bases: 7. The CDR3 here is CASSGDRGYQETQYF. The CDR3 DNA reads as TGTGCCAGCAGTGGGGACAGAGGCTATCAAGAGACCCAGTACTTC.

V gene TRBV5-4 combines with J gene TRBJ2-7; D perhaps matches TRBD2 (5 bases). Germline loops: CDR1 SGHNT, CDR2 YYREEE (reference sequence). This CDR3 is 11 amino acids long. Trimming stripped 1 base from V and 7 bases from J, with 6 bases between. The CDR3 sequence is CASSLSGEQYF. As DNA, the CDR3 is TGTGCCAGCAGCTTGTCGGGAGAGCAGTACTTC. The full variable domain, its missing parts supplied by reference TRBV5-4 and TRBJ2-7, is ETGVTQSPTHLIKTRGQQVTLRCSSQSGHNTVSWYQQALGQGPQFIFQYYREEENGRGNFPPRFSGLQFPNYSSELNVNALELDDSALYLCASSLSGEQYFGPGTRLTVT.

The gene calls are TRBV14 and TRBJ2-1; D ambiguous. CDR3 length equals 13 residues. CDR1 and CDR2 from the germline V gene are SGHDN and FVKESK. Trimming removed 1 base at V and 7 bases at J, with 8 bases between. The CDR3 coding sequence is TGTGCCAGCAGCCAAGGGGATCCTAATGAGCAGTTCTTC. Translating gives CASSQGDPNEQFF.

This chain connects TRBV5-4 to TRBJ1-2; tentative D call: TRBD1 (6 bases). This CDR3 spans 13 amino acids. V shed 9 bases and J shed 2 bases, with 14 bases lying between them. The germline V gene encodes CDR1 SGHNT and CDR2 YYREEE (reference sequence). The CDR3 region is CATAPQGNYGYTF. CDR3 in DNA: TGTGCCACCGCACCCCAGGGGAACTATGGCTACACCTTC.

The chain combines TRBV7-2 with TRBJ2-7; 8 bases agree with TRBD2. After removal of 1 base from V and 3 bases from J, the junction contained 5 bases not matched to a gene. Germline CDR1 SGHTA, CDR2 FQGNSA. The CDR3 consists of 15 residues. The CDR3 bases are TGTGCCAGCAGCTTAGGGCTAGCGGGCATCTACGAGCAGTACTTC. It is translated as CASSLGLAGIYEQYF.

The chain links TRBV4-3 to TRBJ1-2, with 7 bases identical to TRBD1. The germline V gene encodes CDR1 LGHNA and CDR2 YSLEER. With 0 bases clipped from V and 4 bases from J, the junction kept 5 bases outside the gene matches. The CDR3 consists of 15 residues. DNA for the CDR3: TGCGCCAGCAGCCAAGATCTGGCAGGGGGCTATGGCTACACCTTC. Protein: CASSQDLAGGYGYTF.

CDR3 bases: TGCAGCGGCCAACAGGGGCCGGGACAGCCCCAGCATTTT. This gives the protein CSGQQGPGQPQHF. This rearrangement joins TRBV29-1 to TRBJ1-5; TRBD1 matches 7 bases. Germline values: CDR1 SQVTM, CDR2 ANQGSEA. The CDR3 sequence is 13 residues long. The V and J ends lost 7 bases and 7 bases, in that order; junction bases with no gene match: 10.

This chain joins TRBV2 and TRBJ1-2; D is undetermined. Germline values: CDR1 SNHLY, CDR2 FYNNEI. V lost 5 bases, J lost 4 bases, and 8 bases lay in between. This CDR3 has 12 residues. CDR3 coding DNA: TGTGCCAGCAGTCTTATCGGCTATGGCTACACCTTC. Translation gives CASSLIGYGYTF.

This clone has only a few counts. CDR3: CASSKTMNTEAFF. The CDR3 DNA reads TGTGCCAGCAGTAAGACAATGAACACTGAAGCTTTCTTT. V gene TRBV6-5 combines with J gene TRBJ1-1, with D hard to call. Germline values: CDR1 MNHEY, CDR2 SVGAGI. V lost 5 bases, J lost 0 bases, and 7 bases lay in between. This CDR3 spans 13 amino acids.